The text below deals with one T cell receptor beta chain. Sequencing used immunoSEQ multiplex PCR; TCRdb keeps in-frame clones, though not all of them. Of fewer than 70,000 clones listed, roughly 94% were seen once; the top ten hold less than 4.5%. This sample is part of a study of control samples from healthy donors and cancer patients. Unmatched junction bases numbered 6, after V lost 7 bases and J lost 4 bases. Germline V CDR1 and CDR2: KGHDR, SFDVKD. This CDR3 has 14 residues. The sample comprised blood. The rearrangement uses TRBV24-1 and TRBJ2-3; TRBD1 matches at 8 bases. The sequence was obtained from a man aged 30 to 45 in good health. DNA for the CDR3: TGTGCCACCAGGCGGGACAGGTCAGCAGATACGCAGTATTTT. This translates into CATRRDRSADTQYF.